One TCR beta chain is described in this entry. This sample is drawn from a study of blood T cell repertoires in COVID-19. Study-wide context: The samples span acute and convalescent COVID-19 from the United States, Italy and Spain. T cells, B-cell-depleted T cells, or PBMCs supplied cDNA or gDNA.

CDR1 LNHDA and CDR2 SQIVND come from the germline V gene (reference sequence). The CDR3 has 16 residues. Trimming took 4 bases from V and 4 from J; bases not matched to a gene: 11. How the authors handled the data: From reference gene primer amplification, estimates of nucleated cell counts were derived. Generated by immunoSEQ multiplex PCR, the TCRdb table keeps only in-frame clones and is missing some. V and J calls and clone size come straight from that table; D and trimming were deduced from the DNA. The sample lists a few hundred thousand clones, about 87% occurring once. The source is a woman in her twenties or thirties who had recovered from COVID-19. Source material: peripheral blood. This rearrangement joins TRBV19 to TRBJ1-1; 8 nucleotides line up with TRBD1. CDR3 DNA: TGTGCCAGTAGTAAGGGGCAGGGGGCATGGGGCACTGAAGCTTTCTTT. It translates to CASSKGQGAWGTEAFF.